Listed below are T cell receptor beta chains from one sample, sequenced in a study of blood T cell repertoires in COVID-19. The protocol was immunoSEQ multiplex PCR, while the TCRdb copy is restricted to in-frame clones and leaves out a portion. In the table there are 350,000 to 450,000 clones, roughly 92% of which are singletons. The source material was PBMCs or T cells enriched from blood (not recorded which). These receptor sequences come from a woman in her thirties or forties who had been exposed to COVID-19. Both conserved end residues are part of each CDR3. D genes are given only for firm matches. Expanded clones get a size class; other rows say once, few or many, or leave the size out.

>TRBD1|TRBV27|TRBJ1-6|few
TGTGCCAGCAGTTCGGGACAGACTGCGAATTCACCCCTCCACTTT
CASSSGQTANSPLHF
>TRBD1|TRBV10-2|TRBJ1-4|.
TGCGCCAGCAGTGGGTGGGACAGGGAAGAAAAACTGTTTTTT
CASSGWDREEKLFF
>TRBD1|TRBV7-9|TRBJ1-1|.
TGTGCCAGCAGCCCACTTCGGACAGGGGGCTTGAACACTGAAGCTTTCTTT
CASSPLRTGGLNTEAFF
>.|TRBV7-2|TRBJ1-5|.
TGTGCCAGCAGCTTAGGAGAGACAGGCAGCAATCAGCCCCAGCATTTT
CASSLGETGSNQPQHF
>.|TRBV5-6|TRBJ1-2|.
TGTGCCAGCAGCTTGAGGCAGGGGTATGGCTACACCTTC
CASSLRQGYGYTF
>TRBD1|TRBV30|TRBJ1-2|.
TGTGCCTGGAGTGTAAGGACAGGGGGCGGCTACACCTTC
CAWSVRTGGGYTF
>.|TRBV5-4|TRBJ1-2|.
TGTGCCAGCAGCTTAGAGGGTTATGGCTACACCTTC
CASSLEGYGYTF
>TRBD2|TRBV19|TRBJ2-1|.
TGTGCCAGTAGTCCCCAGGGGAAGCGGGGGTACAATGAGCAGTTCTTC
CASSPQGKRGYNEQFF
>TRBD1|TRBV7-3|TRBJ1-3|.
TGTGCCAGCAGCCCTGCCGGGACAGGGGGAGACACCATATATTTT
CASSPAGTGGDTIYF
>TRBD2|TRBV7-2|TRBJ2-5|.
TGTGCCAGCAGCCCGACTAGCGGGGAGACCCAGTACTTC
CASSPTSGETQYF
>TRBD1|TRBV2|TRBJ1-2|.
TGTGCCAGCAGGACCGGGACAGAGATTTATGGCTACACCTTC
CASRTGTEIYGYTF
>.|TRBV5-4|TRBJ2-5|.
TGTGCCAGCAGCCCTTTGGGACCGGGAGATAGGGAGACCCAGTACTTC
CASSPLGPGDRETQYF
>.|TRBV27|TRBJ2-3|few
TGTGCCAGCAGTTTACAGGGGCCAGATACGCAGTATTTT
CASSLQGPDTQYF
>TRBD2|TRBV6-2/TRBV6-3|TRBJ2-4|.
TGTGCCAGCAGTGCTTTAGGACTAGAAAAAAACATTCAGTACTTC
CASSALGLEKNIQYF
>.|TRBV6-5|TRBJ1-5|.
TGTGCCAGCAGCCGACGACAGAGCAATCAGCCCCAGCATTTT
CASSRRQSNQPQHF
>.|TRBV4-3|TRBJ2-7|.
TGCGCCAGCAGCCAAGGGTTAACGTCTAGCTACGAGCAGTACTTC
CASSQGLTSSYEQYF
>.|TRBV6-5|TRBJ1-1|.
TGTGCCAGCAGTTATCAGGTGACGATGCCTGAAGCTTTCTTT
CASSYQVTMPEAFF
>.|TRBV6-6|TRBJ1-1|.
TGTGCCAGCATGGGGTCGGAGGTCACTGAAGCTTTCTTT
CASMGSEVTEAFF
>.|TRBV30|TRBJ1-2|.
TGTGCCTGGGTTGGAAAGGGGGTGCGCTATGGCTACACCTTC
CAWVGKGVRYGYTF
>TRBD1|TRBV3-1/TRBV3-2|TRBJ2-2|.
TGTGCCAGCAGCCCGCGAGGGGGCTCCGGGGAGCTGTTTTTT
CASSPRGGSGELFF
>TRBD1|TRBV18|TRBJ1-2|.
TGTGCCAGCTCACTTCTTGGACAGGGGGACGACTATGGCTACACCTTC
CASSLLGQGDDYGYTF
>TRBD1|TRBV6-1|TRBJ2-7|few
TGTGCCAGCAGTGAAGCGACAGGGGGCTCCTACGAGCAGTACTTC
CASSEATGGSYEQYF
>.|TRBV6-5|TRBJ1-5|once
TGTGCCGTCGGGGGGGGATATCAGCCCCAGCATTTT
CAVGGGYQPQHF
>TRBD2|TRBV24-1|TRBJ2-3|.
TGTGCCACCAGTGACGGGGGGACAGATACGCAGTATTTT
CATSDGGTDTQYF
>TRBD2|TRBV7-9|TRBJ2-5|.
TGTGCCAGCAGCTTACAAGCGGGAGGGGGGGAGACCCAGTACTTC
CASSLQAGGGETQYF
>TRBD1|TRBV15|TRBJ2-4|.
TGTGCCACCAGCAGAGGAGGACAGGGAAACATTCAGTACTTC
CATSRGGQGNIQYF
>.|TRBV9|TRBJ1-2|once
TGTGCCAGCAGCGTCCGGGACTCCTATGGCTACACCTTC
CASSVRDSYGYTF
>TRBD1|TRBV11-2|TRBJ1-1|.
TGTGCCAGCAGCTTCGGACAGGGCAAAGGAGCTTTCTTT
CASSFGQGKGAFF
>.|TRBV2|TRBJ1-5|.
TGTGCCAGCAGTGATAGGCCAGGAAATCAGCCCCAGCATTTT
CASSDRPGNQPQHF
>TRBD1|TRBV25-1|TRBJ1-2|once
TGTGCCAGCAGGACAGGGTATACGCCCTATGGCTACACCTTC
CASRTGYTPYGYTF
>.|TRBV29-1|TRBJ2-7|once
TGCAGCGTTGAAGATGGAGAGGACTCCTACGAGCAGTACTTC
CSVEDGEDSYEQYF
>.|TRBV12-5|TRBJ2-2|.
TGTGCTAGTGGCCTTCCTGGCAGAATAAACACCGGGGAGCTGTTTTTT
CASGLPGRINTGELFF
>TRBD2|TRBV7-2|TRBJ2-1|.
TGTGCCAGCAGCTTAGCGCCCCCGGGGACTAGCGGGAATGAGCAGTTCTTC
CASSLAPPGTSGNEQFF
>.|TRBV7-9|TRBJ2-5|.
TGTGCCAGCAGTTCCGGCGGGGCCCAGTACTTC
CASSSGGAQYF
>.|TRBV7-3|TRBJ2-1|few
TGTGCCAGCAGCTTAATCTGGCAGGATGAGCAGTTCTTC
CASSLIWQDEQFF
>.|TRBV7-9|TRBJ1-1|.
TGTGCCAGCAGCTTATCACTGAAGAACACTGAAGCTTTCTTT
CASSLSLKNTEAFF
>TRBD1|TRBV5-1|TRBJ1-4|.
TGCGCCAGCAGCTTGGGGGGACAGATGGGAGAAAAACTGTTTTTT
CASSLGGQMGEKLFF
>.|TRBV30|TRBJ1-2|.
TGTGCCTGGAGTGTAAGGACAAACGGTGGGAATGGCTACACCTTC
CAWSVRTNGGNGYTF
>.|TRBV6-2/TRBV6-3|TRBJ2-3|.
TGTGCCAGCAGTTACCAGAACACAGATACGCAGTATTTT
CASSYQNTDTQYF
>.|TRBV7-9|TRBJ1-4|.
TGTGCCAGCAGCTTAAGGAGGGTGCCGGATCCCAAGGAAAAACTGTTTTTT
CASSLRRVPDPKEKLFF
>.|TRBV6-5|TRBJ1-1|.
TGTGCCAGCGTCGGGACAAGCGGAATGAACACTGAAGCTTTCTTT
CASVGTSGMNTEAFF